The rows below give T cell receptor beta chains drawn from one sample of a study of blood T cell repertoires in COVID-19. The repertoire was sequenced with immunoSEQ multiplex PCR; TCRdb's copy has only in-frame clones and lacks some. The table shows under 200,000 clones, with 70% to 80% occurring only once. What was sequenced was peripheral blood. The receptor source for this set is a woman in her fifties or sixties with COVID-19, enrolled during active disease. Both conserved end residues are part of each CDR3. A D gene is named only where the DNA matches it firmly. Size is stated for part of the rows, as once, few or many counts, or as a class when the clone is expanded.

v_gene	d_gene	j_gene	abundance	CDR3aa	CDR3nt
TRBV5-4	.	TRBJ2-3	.	CASSPHRQGGPDTQYF	TGTGCCAGCAGCCCTCACCGACAGGGAGGACCAGATACGCAGTATTTT
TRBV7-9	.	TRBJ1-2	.	CASSLVRPVTSVAHGYTF	TGTGCCAGCAGCTTAGTGCGGCCGGTTACGTCCGTAGCTCATGGCTACACCTTC
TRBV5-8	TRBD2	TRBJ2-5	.	CASSLGRLAGGQETQYF	TGTGCCAGCAGCTTGGGGAGACTAGCGGGGGGCCAAGAGACCCAGTACTTC
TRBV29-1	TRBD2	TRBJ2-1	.	CSGAGATRSYNEQFF	TGCAGCGGAGCGGGGGCCACCCGCTCCTACAATGAGCAGTTCTTC
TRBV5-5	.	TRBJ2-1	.	CASSTRSSSYIEQFF	TGTGCCAGCAGTACTCGGTCTTCCTCCTATATTGAGCAGTTCTTC
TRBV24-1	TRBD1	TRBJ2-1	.	CATSDPGQGRNEQFF	TGTGCCACCAGTGATCCGGGACAGGGTCGCAATGAGCAGTTCTTC
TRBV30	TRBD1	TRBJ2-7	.	CAWRGDRANEQYF	TGTGCCTGGAGGGGGGACAGGGCCAACGAGCAGTACTTC
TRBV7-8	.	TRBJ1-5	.	CASSLEQGQDQPQHF	TGTGCCAGCAGCTTAGAACAGGGTCAGGATCAGCCCCAGCATTTT
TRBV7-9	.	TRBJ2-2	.	CASSNLGLRGTNTGELFF	TGTGCCAGCAGCAATCTCGGGTTGAGGGGGACGAACACCGGGGAGCTGTTTTTT
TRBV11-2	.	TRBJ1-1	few	CASSFGQNTEAFF	TGTGCCAGCAGCTTCGGACAGAACACTGAAGCTTTCTTT
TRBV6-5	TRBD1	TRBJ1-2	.	CASSYRGAGGDGYTF	TGTGCCAGCAGTTACCGTGGGGCAGGGGGTGATGGCTACACCTTC
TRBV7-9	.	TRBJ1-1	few	CASSLNGVMKNTEAFF	TGTGCCAGCAGTTTGAACGGGGTAATGAAAAACACTGAAGCTTTCTTT
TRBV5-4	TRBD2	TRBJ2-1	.	CASSFRDYYNEQFF	TGTGCCAGCAGCTTCCGGGACTATTACAATGAGCAGTTCTTC
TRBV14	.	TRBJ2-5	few	CASSQVSGRETQYF	TGTGCCAGCAGCCAAGTCTCAGGGAGGGAGACCCAGTACTTC
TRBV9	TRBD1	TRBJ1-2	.	CASSVGGQGDYGYTF	TGTGCCAGCAGCGTAGGGGGACAGGGAGACTATGGCTACACCTTC
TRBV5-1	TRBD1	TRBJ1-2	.	CASSLDRGTVDGYTF	TGCGCCAGCAGCTTGGACAGGGGGACGGTGGATGGCTACACCTTC
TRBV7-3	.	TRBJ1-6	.	CASSTRGGTGSPLHF	TGTGCCAGCAGCACGAGGGGGGGAACGGGTTCACCCCTCCACTTT
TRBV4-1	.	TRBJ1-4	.	CASSPWGGLATNEKLFF	TGCGCCAGCAGCCCATGGGGGGGGCTTGCAACTAATGAAAAACTGTTTTTT
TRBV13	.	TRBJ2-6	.	CASSFLGSGANVLTF	TGTGCCAGCAGCTTTTTGGGTAGCGGGGCCAACGTCCTGACTTTC
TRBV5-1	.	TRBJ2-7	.	CASSTGRTPPPDEQYF	TGCGCCAGCAGCACAGGCCGAACCCCACCCCCGGACGAGCAGTACTTC
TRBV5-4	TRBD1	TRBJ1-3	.	CASSLDRAGNTIYF	TGTGCCAGCTCCTTGGACAGGGCGGGAAACACCATATATTTT
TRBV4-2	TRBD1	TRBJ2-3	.	CASSQVGGRVGTDTQYF	TGTGCCAGCAGCCAAGTAGGGGGCAGGGTGGGCACAGATACGCAGTATTTT
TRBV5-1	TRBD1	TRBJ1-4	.	CASTLGTGGISWEKLFF	TGCGCCAGCACCCTCGGGACAGGGGGCATCAGTTGGGAAAAACTGTTTTTT
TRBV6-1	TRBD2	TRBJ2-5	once	CASSSGGPGEETQYF	TGTGCCAGCAGCAGCGGGGGGCCGGGTGAAGAGACCCAGTACTTC
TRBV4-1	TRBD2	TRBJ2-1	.	CASRAERGYNEQFF	TGCGCCAGCAGGGCGGAGCGGGGATACAATGAGCAGTTCTTC
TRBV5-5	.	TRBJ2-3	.	CASSFGQTTDTQYF	TGTGCCAGCAGCTTCGGACAGACCACAGATACGCAGTATTTT
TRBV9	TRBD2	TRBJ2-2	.	CASSAGTSGSTGELFF	TGTGCCAGCAGCGCCGGGACTAGCGGGAGTACCGGGGAGCTGTTTTTT
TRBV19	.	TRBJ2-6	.	CASAGASGANVLTF	TGTGCCAGCGCCGGAGCGTCTGGGGCCAACGTCCTGACTTTC
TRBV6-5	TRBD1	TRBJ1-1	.	CASRPDRGRTEAFF	TGTGCCAGCAGGCCTGACAGGGGGCGAACTGAAGCTTTCTTT
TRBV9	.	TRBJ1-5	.	CASSPGGGQPQHF	TGTGCCAGCAGCCCGGGGGGAGGACAGCCCCAGCATTTT
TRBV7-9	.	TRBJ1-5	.	CASSLGADQPQHF	TGTGCCAGCAGCTTAGGCGCGGATCAGCCCCAGCATTTT
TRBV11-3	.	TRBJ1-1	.	CASSPRPNTEAFF	TGTGCCAGCAGCCCTAGACCGAACACTGAAGCTTTCTTT
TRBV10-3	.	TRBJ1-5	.	CAISVQGEGQPQHF	TGTGCCATCAGCGTCCAAGGGGAAGGTCAGCCCCAGCATTTT
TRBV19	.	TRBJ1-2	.	CASRVGAAADYGYTF	TGTGCCAGTAGGGTAGGGGCGGCAGCTGACTATGGCTACACCTTC
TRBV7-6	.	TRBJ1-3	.	CASSLAPRDGNTIYF	TGTGCCAGCAGCTTAGCCCCCAGGGATGGAAACACCATATATTTT
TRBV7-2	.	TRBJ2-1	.	CASSPLRDYLGNEQFF	TGTGCCAGCAGCCCTCTCCGTGACTACCTTGGTAATGAGCAGTTCTTC
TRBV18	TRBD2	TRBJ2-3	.	CASSQGLALTGTQYF	TGTGCCAGCTCACAGGGACTAGCCCTCACCGGTACGCAGTATTTT
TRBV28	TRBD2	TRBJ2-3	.	CASSFLAGKVVRIDTQYF	TGTGCCAGCAGTTTTTTAGCGGGAAAGGTCGTCCGTATAGATACGCAGTATTTT
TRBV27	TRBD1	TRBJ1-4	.	CASSLTGGNEKLFF	TGTGCCAGCAGTTTAACAGGGGGGAATGAAAAACTGTTTTTT
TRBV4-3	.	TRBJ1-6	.	CASSQGGGRSNSPLHF	TGCGCCAGCAGCCAAGGGGGGGGCCGAAGCAATTCACCCCTCCACTTT
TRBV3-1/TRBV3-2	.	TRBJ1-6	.	CASSPLRGANYNSPLHF	TGTGCCAGCAGCCCTCTCCGGGGGGCGAACTATAATTCACCCCTCCACTTT
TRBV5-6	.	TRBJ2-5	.	CASSSFGGIETQYF	TGTGCCAGCAGCTCCTTTGGGGGGATAGAGACCCAGTACTTC
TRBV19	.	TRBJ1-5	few	CASSNEGFGSQPQHF	TGTGCCAGTAGTAACGAGGGTTTCGGGAGCCAGCCCCAGCATTTT
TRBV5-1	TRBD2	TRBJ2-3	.	CASSLGQGLAGGATDTQYF	TGCGCCAGCAGCTTGGGACAGGGCCTAGCGGGAGGAGCCACAGATACGCAGTATTTT
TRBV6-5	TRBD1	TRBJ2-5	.	CASSYSTGKETQYF	TGTGCCAGCAGTTACTCGACAGGGAAAGAGACCCAGTACTTC
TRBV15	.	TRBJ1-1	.	CATSRGGGFEAFF	TGTGCCACCAGCAGAGGCGGGGGGTTCGAAGCTTTCTTT
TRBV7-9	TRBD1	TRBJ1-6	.	CASSLATGVSYNSPLHF	TGTGCCAGCAGCTTAGCGACAGGGGTCTCCTATAATTCACCCCTCCACTTT
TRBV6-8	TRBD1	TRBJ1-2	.	CASSFGQGGKNYGYTF	TGTGCCAGCAGTTTCGGACAGGGCGGGAAGAACTATGGCTACACCTTC
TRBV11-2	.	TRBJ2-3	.	CASSLYAGGDTQYF	TGTGCCAGCAGCTTATACGCCGGAGGTGATACGCAGTATTTT
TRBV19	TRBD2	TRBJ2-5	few	CASSIVSSPGGRETQYF	TGTGCCAGTAGTATAGTCTCCTCCCCGGGAGGGCGGGAGACCCAGTACTTC
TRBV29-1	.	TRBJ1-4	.	CSVAAVGGEKLFF	TGCAGCGTTGCCGCGGTCGGGGGTGAAAAACTGTTTTTT
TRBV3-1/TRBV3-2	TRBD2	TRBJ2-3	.	CASSPSSGRREDTQYF	TGTGCCAGCAGCCCGTCCAGCGGGAGGCGGGAAGATACGCAGTATTTT
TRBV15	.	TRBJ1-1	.	CATSREMGLMNTEAFF	TGTGCCACCAGCAGAGAAATGGGACTGATGAACACTGAAGCTTTCTTT
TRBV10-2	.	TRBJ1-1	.	CASSSRVEAFF	TGCGCCAGCAGTTCCAGGGTTGAAGCTTTCTTT
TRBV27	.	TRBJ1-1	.	CASSFRENTEAFF	TGTGCCAGCAGTTTCCGGGAGAACACTGAAGCTTTCTTT
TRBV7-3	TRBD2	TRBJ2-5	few	CASSLTGLAGAAGETQYF	TGTGCCAGCAGCTTAACCGGACTAGCGGGGGCCGCGGGAGAGACCCAGTACTTC
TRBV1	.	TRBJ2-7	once	CTSSPGTSGPSSYEQYF	TGCACCAGCAGCCCCGGGACTAGCGGGCCGAGCTCCTACGAGCAGTACTTC